This T cell receptor (beta chain) was sequenced for a study of T-cell reconstitution after alpha-beta-depleted transplantation in children. A library of TCRbeta sequences, prepared with unique molecular identifiers, was generated. TCRdb re-derived calls from the PCR reads in MiXCR, one entry per CDR3 protein. The sample comprises 350,000 to 400,000 distinct CDR3 sequences, 20% of which are singletons, and over 3.5% rests with the top ten. This clonotype was counted at least ten times. The CDR3 length is 22 residues. J was trimmed by 7 bases and V by 2 bases; bases with no gene match: 20. Germline V gene lookup returns CDR1 LGHNT and CDR2 FRNRAP.

The sequence derives from a human donor who donated a stem cell graft to a child with acute myeloid leukemia. This material consisted of PBMCs from the stem cell graft donor, taken from the stem cell graft. The chain employs TRBV12-5 and TRBJ2-1; 16 positions match TRBD2. The chain's CDR3 is CASGLRPTGLAGGPSTGNEQFF. CDR3 sequence (DNA): TGTGCTAGTGGTTTGAGACCCACGGGACTAGCGGGAGGGCCCTCAACGGGGAATGAGCAGTTCTTC.